The 5 T cell receptor beta chains presented below share a single source sample, sequenced in a study of T cells in Graves' hyperthyroidism and ophthalmopathy. It was RNA transcripts that yielded the amplified TCR beta CDR3 regions. HTBI primers drove first-round RT-PCR of the TCR CDR3. TCRdb used MiXCR to reprocess the multiplex PCR reads, holding one entry per CDR3 protein. The data show about 600,000 distinct CDR3 sequences, roughly 15% seen once. The sample was blood. These receptor sequences come from a woman aged 40 to 55 with Graves' ophthalmopathy.

This chain uses TRBV4-1 with TRBJ2-3, with D possibly TRBD2 on 6 matching bases. Germline CDR1 and CDR2: MGHRA and YSYEKL. The length of the CDR3 is 17 residues. Trimming cost V 1 base and J 0 bases, with 14 bases left between them. CDR3 amino acids: CASSQAGVTWSTDTQYF. CDR3 DNA sequence: TGCGCCAGCAGCCAAGCGGGGGTGACCTGGAGCACAGATACGCAGTATTTT.

This clonotype was picked up many times. The chain joins TRBV6-1 to TRBJ2-7; D not resolved. V dropped 4 bases and J dropped 2 bases, with 9 bases sitting between them. Germline values: CDR1 MNHNS, CDR2 SASEGT. The CDR3 runs 13 residues. The CDR3 DNA reads TGTGCCAGCAGTGTCTCCCCTACCTACGAGCAGTACTTC. The encoded protein is CASSVSPTYEQYF.

This clonotype was observed a handful of times. The CDR3 DNA reads as TGCAGTGCCAGATGGGTCGGCGGGGCGTCACCCTCTGGGGCCAACGTCCTGACTTTC. Its translation: CSARWVGGASPSGANVLTF. The chain couples TRBV20-1 to TRBJ2-6; a possible D gene is TRBD2 (6 bases). Trimming pared 6 bases from V and 0 bases from J, leaving 24 bases between. This CDR3 is built from 19 residues. CDR1 and CDR2 from the germline V gene are DFQATT and SNEGSKA (reference sequence).

This clonotype was seen ten or more times. The chain couples TRBV11-2 to TRBJ2-5; D unresolved. CDR1 and CDR2 (germline): SGHAT, FQNNGV. The CDR3 is 12 residues long. Trimming pared 4 bases from V and 4 bases from J, leaving 7 bases between. The CDR3, as DNA: TGTGCCAGCAGCTCAAGCCTAGAGACCCAGTACTTC. Amino acids: CASSSSLETQYF.

This clonotype has just a few counts. The chain couples TRBV27 to TRBJ2-7; D gene uncertain. V was cut by 3 bases and J by 9 bases, with 15 bases left in between. CDR3 length equals 13 residues. Germline V gene lookup returns CDR1 MNHEY and CDR2 SMNVEV (reference sequence). As DNA, the CDR3 is TGTGCCAGCAGTTTGGTTGTAGGTGCGGTGCAGTACTTC. Translating it yields CASSLVVGAVQYF.